One and the same sample provided the 8 T cell receptor beta chains below, sequenced in a study of blood T cells in healthy people across ages. Through a sample-barcoded 5' primer and a J-beta primer mix, a second PCR was run for 7 to 11 cycles. TCRdb fed the 5' RACE reads into MiXCR, producing one record per CDR3 protein. Found here are hundreds of thousands of distinct CDR3 sequences, 20% to 30% of them singletons; the top ten hold 7.5% to 9%. These data also featured in a second study, about T cells of mothers and their children.

The sample consisted of blood. These receptors all stem from a boy under 18 in good health.

J is TRBJ1-1 and V is TRBV9, with D tentatively TRBD1 (5 bases). The V gene's germline CDR1 is SGDLS and CDR2 YYNGEE. The CDR3 contains 13 residues. The V and J ends lost 3 bases and 6 bases respectively, with 12 bases between them. The CDR3 DNA reads TGTGCCAGCAGCGGGGGAGGGGCCTCTGAAGCTTTCTTT. Translating it yields CASSGGGASEAFF.

This clonotype came up many times. This chain links TRBV27 with TRBJ1-1; TRBD1 matches at 11 bases. The CDR3 is made up of 15 amino acids. Germline CDR1 MNHEY, CDR2 SMNVEV (reference sequence). J was trimmed by 1 base and V by 6 bases; bases with no gene match: 4. The CDR3 DNA reads as TGTGCCAGCAGCTGGGGGACAGGGGGGAACACTGAAGCTTTCTTT. Protein: CASSWGTGGNTEAFF.

This sequence joins TRBV18 and TRBJ2-1; D uncertain. Gene TRBJ2-5 matches the end of the DNA better, so the J call may be wrong. Germline lookup yields CDR1 KGHSH and CDR2 LQKENI. This CDR3 is 16 amino acids long. CDR3 residues: CASSPPIQPWMKTQYF. In nucleotides, the CDR3 is TGTGCCAGCTCACCACCGATACAGCCTTGGATGAAGACCCAGTACTTC.

The chain has TRBV9 and TRBJ2-6, with D possibly matching TRBD1 (5 bases). The V and J ends lost 0 bases and 9 bases respectively, with 13 bases between them. The length of the CDR3 is 15 residues. Germline-derived CDR1 and CDR2 are SGDLS and YYNGEE. This chain's CDR3 is CASSVGQGLFNVLTF. CDR3 nucleotides: TGTGCCAGCAGCGTAGGCCAGGGTCTCTTCAACGTCCTGACTTTC.

This clonotype was seen at least ten times. CDR3 coding DNA: TGTGCCAGCAGCGTACTACAGGGTGGCTATGGCTACACCTTC. This sequence encodes CASSVLQGGYGYTF. This chain joins TRBV9 and TRBJ1-2, with D tentatively TRBD1 (6 bases). V was clipped by 1 base and J by 4 bases, with 11 bases between them. From germline, CDR1 is SGDLS and CDR2 YYNGEE. The CDR3 length is 14 residues.

This clonotype was counted only a few times. At one end, the junction sequence differs from germline, possibly due to a read error. The chain recombines TRBV20-1 with TRBJ1-1; 7 nucleotides line up with TRBD1. The CDR3 has 14 residues. CDR1 and CDR2 from the germline V gene are DFQATT and SNEGSKA (reference sequence). CDR3: CSAGVGTANIEAFF. CDR3 nucleotide sequence: TGCAGTGCTGGTGTGGGGACAGCGAACATTGAAGCTTTCTTT.

The chain is built from TRBV5-1 and TRBJ2-1; a possible D gene is TRBD1 (6 bases). This CDR3 comprises 15 residues. The V and J ends lost 0 bases and 3 bases respectively, with 10 bases between them. Looked up from germline, CDR1 is SGHRS and CDR2 is YFSETQ. The CDR3 DNA is TGCGCCAGCAGCTTGGCACAGGGTGGCTACAATGAGCAGTTCTTC. Protein: CASSLAQGGYNEQFF.

This rearrangement joins TRBV20-1 to TRBJ2-2, with 10 bases that match TRBD2. CDR3 length: 18 residues. Germline V gene data show CDR1 as DFQATT and CDR2 as SNEGSKA (reference sequence). The trim removed 6 bases at V and 4 bases at J, leaving 17 bases unmatched. CDR3 protein: CSAPKGNSGRIGTGELFF. CDR3 nucleotide sequence: TGCAGTGCCCCCAAGGGCAATAGCGGGAGGATCGGCACCGGGGAGCTGTTTTTT.